What follows are 24 T cell receptor beta chains derived from one specimen sequenced in a study of cytomegalovirus exposure and HLA in healthy donors. In the PCR, 60 Vbeta and 13 Jbeta primers were used. The table came from immunoSEQ multiplex PCR; TCRdb's copy has only in-frame clones and leaves some out. This sample has about 200,000 clones, with 82% found just once. The sequencing input was PBMCs. These receptors were obtained from a man in his forties in good health and CMV-seropositive.

The rearrangement uses TRBV27 and TRBJ2-7, with 12 positions matching TRBD2. The germline gives CDR1 MNHEY, CDR2 SMNVEV (reference sequence). V shed 7 bases and J 3 bases; nucleotides not matched to a gene: 7. The CDR3 is 15 amino acids. CDR3 amino acids: CASKVRLAGDYEQYF. The DNA for the CDR3 is TGTGCCAGCAAGGTTAGACTAGCGGGAGACTACGAGCAGTACTTC.

The chain combines TRBV2 with TRBJ1-3; weak D call: TRBD1 (6 bases). Trimming cost V 4 bases and J 1 base, with 11 bases left between them. The CDR3 has 15 amino acids. Germline CDR1 is SNHLY and CDR2 is FYNNEI. In DNA form, the CDR3 reads TGTGCCAGCAGTGGAGACAGGCTTTCTGGAAACACCATATATTTT. Encoded protein: CASSGDRLSGNTIYF.

V gene TRBV15 combines with J gene TRBJ1-1; tentatively, D is TRBD1 (5 bases). V lost 0 bases to trimming and J lost 4 bases, with 21 bases between them. CDR1 is LNHNV, CDR2 YYDKDF, per germline (reference sequence). CDR3 size: 18 residues. For the CDR3, the DNA is TGTGCCACCAGCAGAGATCGGGGGTTAAGTCTACTCCTCACTGAAGCTTTCTTT. Amino acids: CATSRDRGLSLLLTEAFF.

This chain joins TRBV7-9 and TRBJ1-4; 9 bases agree with TRBD1. The CDR3 is 16 amino acids. V lost 2 bases and J lost 7; bases outside the gene matches: 8. Germline V lookup: CDR1 SEHNR, CDR2 FQNEAQ (reference sequence). The CDR3 reads CASSLRPRDRVEKLFF. In DNA form, the CDR3 reads TGTGCCAGCAGCTTACGCCCCCGGGACAGGGTTGAAAAACTGTTTTTT.

The table lists this clone with a count of one. This sequence joins TRBV10-3 and TRBJ2-3; D is perhaps TRBD1 (6 bases). Germline values: CDR1 ENHRY, CDR2 SYGVKD. The CDR3 contains 13 residues. V gave up 3 bases and J gave up 4 bases, with 8 bases separating them. The CDR3 DNA follows: TGTGCCATCAGTGAAACAGGGTCAGATACGCAGTATTTT. Its translation is CAISETGSDTQYF.

This rearrangement joins TRBV27 to TRBJ2-5, with 9 bases that match TRBD1. J gave up 4 bases and V 0 bases, and 9 bases lay outside the gene matches. Germline V gives CDR1 MNHEY, CDR2 SMNVEV (reference sequence). The CDR3 runs to 17 residues. CDR3 sequence: CASSLSGTGGFLETQYF. The CDR3 coding sequence is TGTGCCAGCAGTTTATCGGGAACAGGGGGCTTTTTAGAGACCCAGTACTTC.

This clone was detected a few times. This chain connects TRBV7-3 to TRBJ2-2, with 8 bases aligning to TRBD1. V trimming: 4 bases; J trimming: 1 base; junction bases outside the gene matches: 5. This CDR3 has 16 amino acids. Germline CDR1 SGHTA, CDR2 FQGTGA. CDR3 nucleotides: TGTGCCAGCAGCTCGACCGGGACAGGGAACACCGGGGAGCTGTTTTTT. Its protein is CASSSTGTGNTGELFF.

The chain uses TRBV19 and TRBJ2-1; 7 bases map to TRBD2. The CDR3 is 15 amino acids. Germline assignment: CDR1 LNHDA and CDR2 SQIVND (reference sequence). V shed 1 base and J 5 bases; nucleotides not matched to a gene: 5. The CDR3 here is CASSIGGLLNNEQFF. In DNA, the CDR3 is TGTGCCAGTAGTATAGGGGGACTACTCAACAATGAGCAGTTCTTC.

J is TRBJ2-1 and V is TRBV27; TRBD2 matches 10 bases. The CDR3 runs to 15 residues. Germline trimming cut 4 bases from V and 7 bases from J; bases unmatched to any gene: 7. Germline V gene lookup returns CDR1 MNHEY and CDR2 SMNVEV (reference sequence). The CDR3: CASSSVSGRSNEQFF. CDR3 nucleotide sequence: TGTGCCAGCAGTTCGGTTAGCGGGAGGTCGAATGAGCAGTTCTTC.

CDR3 DNA sequence: TGTGCCAGCTCACCTGGACTAGCGGGGGCCTACAATGAGCAGTTCTTC. As protein: CASSPGLAGAYNEQFF. J is TRBJ2-1 and V is TRBV18; 13 nucleotides line up with TRBD2. The CDR3 length is 16 residues. Germline CDR1 and CDR2: KGHSH and LQKENI. With 3 bases clipped from V and 2 bases from J, the junction kept 1 base outside the gene matches. The full variable domain, completed using reference TRBV18 and TRBJ2-1, is NAGVMQNPRHLVRRRGQEARLRCSPMKGHSHVYWYRQLPEEGLKFMVYLQKENIIDESGMPKERFSAEFPKEGPSILRIQQVVRGDSAAYFCASSPGLAGAYNEQFFGPGTRLTVL.

The chain links TRBV29-1 to TRBJ2-7; D may be TRBD1 (6 bases). The CDR3 has 14 amino acids. CDR1 SQVTM and CDR2 ANQGSEA come from the germline V gene. Trimming cost V 6 bases and J 1 base, with 16 bases left between them. The CDR3 spells CSVEVFDRSYEQYF. CDR3 in DNA: TGCAGCGTGGAGGTATTCGACAGGTCCTACGAGCAGTACTTC.

This clone was observed a handful of times. CDR3 amino acids: CASSRDRGEKLFF. For the CDR3, the DNA is TGTGCCAGCAGTAGGGACAGGGGCGAAAAACTGTTTTTT. The chain recombines TRBV6-5 with TRBJ1-4; 10 nucleotides line up with TRBD1. After removal of 5 bases from V and 8 bases from J, the junction contained 2 bases not matched to a gene. Germline CDR1 and CDR2: MNHEY and SVGAGI. This CDR3 has 13 residues.

This clone was observed a few times. The chain joins TRBV5-4 to TRBJ1-4; D is undetermined. The CDR3 contains 15 residues. Trimming stripped 2 bases from V and 7 bases from J, with 15 bases between. In germline, CDR1 is SGHNT, CDR2 YYREEE (reference sequence). CDR3 in amino acids: CASSFGSGQAEKLFF. The CDR3 DNA sequence: TGTGCCAGCAGCTTTGGGAGCGGTCAGGCTGAAAAACTGTTTTTT. Together with reference TRBV5-4 and TRBJ1-4, the CDR3 gives the full variable domain: ETGVTQSPTHLIKTRGQQVTLRCSSQSGHNTVSWYQQALGQGPQFIFQYYREEENGRGNFPPRFSGLQFPNYSSELNVNALELDDSALYLCASSFGSGQAEKLFFGSGTQLSVL.

As for this clone: One junction end does not reproduce the germline sequence, and a read error may be involved. V is TRBV7-7 and J is TRBJ1-1; D remains unclear. This CDR3 has 13 residues. Germline V lookup: CDR1 SSHAT, CDR2 FNYEAQ (reference sequence). The DNA for the CDR3 is TGTGCTAGCAGCTTCCAGATCAACACTGAAGCTTTCTTT. Its protein product is CASSFQINTEAFF.

V is TRBV6-1 and J is TRBJ2-7, with a tentative D call TRBD1 (6 bases). The germline V gene has CDR1 MNHNS and CDR2 SASEGT. The CDR3 sequence is 13 residues long. Trimming shortened V by 2 bases and J by 6 bases, and 11 bases separated the two germline ends. The CDR3 loop is CASSELGAGEQYV. DNA for the CDR3: TGTGCCAGCAGTGAACTGGGGGCAGGCGAGCAGTACGTC.

The V and J genes are TRBV2 and TRBJ1-1; D gene unclear. V was shortened by 4 bases and J by 7 bases, with 7 bases between the two germline ends. CDR3 length equals 11 residues. The germline V gene has CDR1 SNHLY and CDR2 FYNNEI. CDR3 DNA sequence: TGTGCCAGCAGTGTCTTGAGTGAAGCTTTCTTT. Its translation: CASSVLSEAFF.

The CDR3 protein is CASSRQKGTEAFF. The DNA of the CDR3 is TGTGCCAGCAGCCGACAGAAAGGCACTGAAGCTTTCTTT. V gene TRBV6-5 combines with J gene TRBJ1-1, with D tentatively TRBD1 (5 bases). V shed 6 bases and J shed 4 bases, with 12 bases lying between them. Germline V CDR1 and CDR2: MNHEY, SVGAGI. CDR3 length: 13 amino acids.

The rearrangement links TRBV9 to TRBJ2-3, with 9 bases identical to TRBD2. This CDR3 region has 15 residues. V was pared by 3 bases and J by 1 base, with 3 bases of the junction left unmatched. From germline, CDR1 is SGDLS and CDR2 YYNGEE. This CDR3 is CASSDSGSGTDTQYF. The DNA of the CDR3 is TGTGCCAGCAGCGATAGCGGGAGCGGCACAGATACGCAGTATTTT.

The chain carries TRBV4-1 and TRBJ2-7; possibly TRBD2 for D (5 bases). There are 14 residues in the CDR3. The germline gives CDR1 MGHRA, CDR2 YSYEKL. V was pared by 2 bases and J by 2 bases, with 10 bases between. The CDR3 DNA sequence: TGCGCCAGCAGCCAATTCGCCGGGACCTACGAGCAGTACTTC. Its protein is CASSQFAGTYEQYF.

The rearrangement uses TRBV10-3 and TRBJ2-7; the match to TRBD2 covers 10 bases. Germline CDR1 is ENHRY and CDR2 is SYGVKD. CDR3 length: 14 residues. With V trimmed by 10 bases and J by 1 base, 7 bases remained unmatched. The CDR3 reads CASLSGRGSYEQYF. In nucleotides, the CDR3 is TGTGCCAGCCTCAGCGGGAGGGGGTCCTACGAGCAGTACTTC.

V usage is TRBV29-1 and J usage is TRBJ2-7, with 12 bases that match TRBD2. Trimming removed 5 bases from V and 9 bases from J; junction bases left unmatched: 8. The CDR3 totals 13 residues. Germline V gives CDR1 SQVTM, CDR2 ANQGSEA. The CDR3 nucleotides are TGCAGCGTTCTAGCGGGAGGGCCCGTCGGGCAGTACTTC. Amino acid sequence: CSVLAGGPVGQYF.

This chain connects TRBV14 to TRBJ1-3; D unclear. V was cut by 5 bases and J by 0 bases, with 14 bases left in between. This CDR3 comprises 16 residues. From germline, CDR1 is SGHDN and CDR2 FVKESK. The CDR3 loop reads CASSERLPGSGNTIYF. CDR3 bases: TGTGCCAGCAGCGAAAGATTACCGGGCTCTGGAAACACCATATATTTT.

The rearrangement uses TRBV28 and TRBJ2-7; TRBD1 matches 7 bases. V dropped 5 bases and J dropped 2; count of bases not matched to a gene: 6. CDR1 and CDR2 from the germline V gene are MDHEN and SYDVKM. The CDR3 is made up of 14 amino acids. In DNA form, the CDR3 reads TGTGCCAGCAGTGTGACAGGGTCCACCTACGAGCAGTACTTC. Translating it yields CASSVTGSTYEQYF.

V usage is TRBV28 and J usage is TRBJ2-7; TRBD2 might be the D (5 bases). CDR1 is MDHEN and CDR2 is SYDVKM in the germline V gene. The CDR3 is 11 amino acids. The CDR3 nucleotides are TGTGCGACTGGGAGTTTCTACGAGCAGTACTTC. Encoded protein: CATGSFYEQYF.